Below are 17 T cell receptor beta chains sequenced from a single sample in a study of shared clonotypes between healthy human individuals. TCRdb's table, derived via immunoSEQ multiplex PCR, lists solely in-frame clones and lacks some. The table records a few million clones, less than 95% of them present only once. The source material was naive CD4+ T cells from PBMCs. The subset is: CD45RA+ positively selected. These receptors came from a young man in good health. Some clones in this sample may be carry-over from other donors' samples.

This chain links TRBV9 with TRBJ2-2; D is perhaps TRBD2 (5 bases). V was pared by 0 bases and J by 0 bases, with 9 bases between. Germline V gene lookup returns CDR1 SGDLS and CDR2 YYNGEE. This CDR3 comprises 16 residues. CDR3 bases: TGTGCCAGCAGCGTAGCCCCAGCGGCGAACACCGGGGAGCTGTTTTTT. It yields the protein CASSVAPAANTGELFF.

This chain joins TRBV29-1 and TRBJ1-1; possible D gene TRBD1, 6 bases. With 0 bases removed from V and 4 bases from J, the gap between germline ends came to 12 bases. This CDR3 contains 14 residues. CDR1 is SQVTM, CDR2 ANQGSEA, per germline. The CDR3 sequence is CSVEDLQGGTEAFF. Here the CDR3 DNA reads TGCAGCGTTGAAGATCTGCAAGGGGGCACTGAAGCTTTCTTT.

V is TRBV11-3 and J is TRBJ2-3; 8 bases match TRBD2. The V segment lost 5 bases and the J segment 8 bases; nucleotides outside the gene matches: 6. This CDR3 has 13 amino acids. Germline V lookup: CDR1 SGHNT, CDR2 YENEEA. Written as DNA, the CDR3 is TGTGCCAGCAGCGGAACCCGGGGGGGTACGCAGTATTTT. Translated, it gives CASSGTRGGTQYF.

The CDR3 loop reads CASSLYQGETYEQYF. The CDR3 DNA follows: TGTGCCAGCAGTTTATACCAGGGGGAAACGTACGAGCAGTACTTC. The chain recombines TRBV27 with TRBJ2-7; 7 bases align to TRBD1. Germline V gene lookup returns CDR1 MNHEY and CDR2 SMNVEV (reference sequence). The junction had 7 bases not matched to a gene; V was cut back by 1 base and J by 4 bases. The CDR3 is made up of 15 amino acids.

V gene TRBV6-6 combines with J gene TRBJ2-7, with a weak D call TRBD2 (5 bases). The ends were cut back, 11 bases at V and 1 base at J, with 15 bases in the middle. The CDR3 runs 13 residues. Germline values: CDR1 MNHNY, CDR2 SVGAGI (reference sequence). The CDR3 sequence: CALRARPSYEQYF. DNA of the CDR3: TGTGCCCTGAGGGCACGGCCTTCCTACGAGCAGTACTTC.

The V call is TRBV7-9, the J call TRBJ1-2, with a tentative D call TRBD1 (6 bases). V was pared by 2 bases and J by 3 bases, with 10 bases between. Germline V gene sequence: CDR1 SEHNR, CDR2 FQNEAQ (reference sequence). The CDR3 spans 14 residues. This CDR3 is CASSLMGQYYGYTF. CDR3 DNA: TGTGCCAGCAGCTTAATGGGACAATACTATGGCTACACCTTC.

The V gene is TRBV5-8, the J gene TRBJ2-6, with D unresolved. CDR3 length: 17 amino acids. Germline lookup yields CDR1 SGHTS and CDR2 YDEGEE. The V and J ends lost 0 bases and 2 bases respectively, with 12 bases between them. CDR3 nucleotide sequence: TGTGCCAGCAGCTTGGCTATCGTGGCTACTGGGGCCAACGTCCTGACTTTC. Encoded protein: CASSLAIVATGANVLTF.

The rearrangement joins TRBV2 to TRBJ2-2, with a weak D call TRBD1 (5 bases). Germline V gene data show CDR1 as SNHLY and CDR2 as FYNNEI. The ends were cut back, 7 bases at V and 6 bases at J, with 12 bases in the middle. The CDR3 covers 13 residues. The CDR3 bases are TGTGCCAGCATGCTTCAGGGATCCGGGGAGCTGTTTTTT. Translation: CASMLQGSGELFF.

The chain joins TRBV29-1 to TRBJ1-1, with D unclear. CDR3 length: 13 residues. With 1 base removed from V and 1 base from J, the gap between germline ends came to 7 bases. Germline V gives CDR1 SQVTM, CDR2 ANQGSEA. This CDR3 is CSVEGPANTEAFF. The CDR3 region has the DNA TGCAGCGTTGAAGGGCCGGCGAACACTGAAGCTTTCTTT.

The chain uses TRBV6-4 and TRBJ2-7, with 10 nucleotides matching TRBD1. This CDR3 has 16 residues. V dropped 1 base and J dropped 3; count of bases not matched to a gene: 6. From germline, CDR1 is MRHNA and CDR2 SNTAGT. For the CDR3, the DNA is TGTGCCAGCAGTGACTTCGACAGGGGGCTAAGCTACGAGCAGTACTTC. Its protein product is CASSDFDRGLSYEQYF.

In this sample, this clone turned up a few times. Additional DNA sequences in this sample encode the identical CDR3. The V and J genes are TRBV5-4 and TRBJ2-2; D gene uncertain. Germline values: CDR1 SGHNT, CDR2 YYREEE (reference sequence). The V end was cut by 0 bases, the J end by 0 bases, with 6 bases between. CDR3 size: 15 residues. DNA for the CDR3: TGTGCCAGCAGCTTGGGCAGGCCGAACACCGGGGAGCTGTTTTTT. Its protein product is CASSLGRPNTGELFF.

The chain has TRBV5-1 and TRBJ2-5; D might be TRBD1 (6 bases). Trimming took 7 bases from V and 5 from J, leaving 18 bases between them. The germline V gene has CDR1 SGHRS and CDR2 YFSETQ. The CDR3 is made up of 14 amino acids. CDR3 in amino acids: CASQPVGAAETQYF. The CDR3 bases are TGCGCCAGCCAGCCCGTGGGGGCGGCGGAGACCCAGTACTTC.

This chain links TRBV5-4 with TRBJ2-1; unclear D gene. CDR3 length equals 16 residues. Germline CDR1 and CDR2: SGHNT and YYREEE (reference sequence). V was pared by 4 bases and J by 1 base, with 15 bases between. The CDR3 sequence: CASSPASSRSYNEQFF. The CDR3 DNA is TGTGCCAGCAGCCCCGCTTCATCACGGTCCTACAATGAGCAGTTCTTC.

The genes are TRBV29-1 and TRBJ1-1; D may be TRBD1 (5 bases). V lost 4 bases and J lost 1, with 13 bases in between. This CDR3 region has 14 residues. Per the germline V gene, CDR1 is SQVTM and CDR2 is ANQGSEA. CDR3 protein: CSVGPGDANTEAFF. The CDR3 DNA follows: TGCAGCGTTGGCCCGGGGGACGCGAACACTGAAGCTTTCTTT.

The chain recombines TRBV6-1 with TRBJ2-7; 8 nucleotides line up with TRBD1. This CDR3 spans 14 amino acids. Looked up from germline, CDR1 is MNHNS and CDR2 is SASEGT. The V gene end was trimmed by 8 bases and the J gene end by 4 bases; junction bases not matched to a gene: 10. In DNA, the CDR3 is TGTGCCAGCTTGGCTCCAGGGGGCTGGTACGAGCAGTACTTC. Translated, it gives CASLAPGGWYEQYF.

V usage is TRBV7-9 and J usage is TRBJ1-2; 8 bases are shared with TRBD1. The CDR3 runs 15 residues. The germline CDR1 and CDR2 sequences are SEHNR and FQNEAQ (reference sequence). J lost 6 bases, V lost 4 bases, and 10 bases had no gene match. CDR3 in amino acids: CASSSQTGGRNGYTF. CDR3 DNA sequence: TGTGCCAGCAGCTCACAAACAGGGGGAAGAAATGGCTACACCTTC.

The genes are TRBV28 and TRBJ1-6; tentatively, D is TRBD1 (5 bases). This CDR3 has 16 residues. Germline values: CDR1 MDHEN, CDR2 SYDVKM. V was cut by 3 bases and J by 11 bases, with 20 bases left in between. Written as DNA, the CDR3 is TGTGCCAGCAGTTTTCCCCTCGGGGCGGGGATCGCACCCCTCCACTTT. This translates into CASSFPLGAGIAPLHF.